The 5 T cell receptor beta chains below come from one sample, sequenced in a study of Graves' ophthalmopathy and Graves' hyperthyroidism. The TCR beta CDR3 regions underwent amplification from RNA transcripts. HTBI primers primed a first-round RT-PCR, and a second-round multiplex PCR followed. In TCRdb, the multiplex PCR reads were re-called with MiXCR into one record per CDR3 protein. The sample contains about 500,000 distinct CDR3 sequences, 14% of which appear only once. Input material: blood. The receptors here all came from a woman in her twenties or thirties with Graves' ophthalmopathy.

The chain links TRBV6-1 to TRBJ1-5; 9 bases match TRBD1. The CDR3 has 17 residues. J lost 4 bases, V lost 6 bases, and 13 bases had no gene match. CDR1 and CDR2 from the germline V gene are MNHNS and SASEGT. CDR3 nucleotides: TGTGCCAGCAGATCCCGGGACAGGGAGAGGGGTAATCAGCCCCAGCATTTT. Translated: CASRSRDRERGNQPQHF.

This clonotype was recorded many times. This chain links TRBV6-5 with TRBJ2-7; possible D gene TRBD2, 5 bases. Per germline, CDR1 MNHEY and CDR2 SVGAGI. Trimming cost V 3 bases and J 2 bases, with 14 bases left between them. The CDR3 loop spans 15 amino acids. The CDR3 nucleotides are TGTGCCAGCAGTTATGTTAGGAGGCCGACCTACGAGCAGTACTTC. Protein product: CASSYVRRPTYEQYF.

The chain combines TRBV6-1 with TRBJ2-7; D is possibly TRBD2 (5 bases). Trimming removed 3 bases at V and 7 bases at J, with 16 bases between. The V gene's germline CDR1 is MNHNS and CDR2 SASEGT. The CDR3 has 14 residues. The CDR3 bases are TGTGCCAGCAGTGACGGGATATTGACGGGTGAGCAGTACTTC. Translating it yields CASSDGILTGEQYF.

This clonotype was detected ten times or more. This sequence joins TRBV28 and TRBJ1-5; 7 bases match TRBD1. Germline V gene lookup returns CDR1 MDHEN and CDR2 SYDVKM. J was trimmed by 3 bases and V by 7 bases; bases with no gene match: 9. The CDR3 extends over 15 amino acids. The CDR3 loop is CASNPPGQFNQPQHF. CDR3 DNA sequence: TGTGCCAGCAACCCCCCGGGACAGTTCAATCAGCCCCAGCATTTT.

This clonotype was detected ten times or more. The rearrangement joins TRBV5-1 to TRBJ2-2, with a weak D call TRBD2 (5 bases). The germline V and J ends were trimmed by 3 bases and 3 bases, with 12 bases remaining between them. Germline lookup yields CDR1 SGHRS and CDR2 YFSETQ. CDR3 length equals 15 residues. As DNA, the CDR3 is TGCGCCAGCAGCTCCAGTCTGGGAGACACCGGGGAGCTGTTTTTT. This gives the protein CASSSSLGDTGELFF.